This TCR beta chain originates from a study of cytomegalovirus exposure and HLA in healthy donors. Trimming pared 1 base from V and 2 bases from J, leaving 17 bases between. CDR3 length: 17 residues. Germline-derived CDR1 and CDR2 are SGDLS and YYNGEE. Of note for this clone: The antigen remains unidentified.

The primer mix had 60 Vbeta and 13 Jbeta primers. Only in-frame clones appear in the TCRdb table, and some are missing; sequencing was by immunoSEQ multiplex PCR. The sample yields about 98,000 clones, 60% to 85% seen once. Study-level points and caveats: Earlier results showed most TCR beta V segments being productive about 87% or about 30% of the time.

The rearrangement links TRBV9 to TRBJ2-3; D is unclear. This sequence was found in a man in his 60s in good health and CMV-seropositive. What was sequenced was PBMCs. The CDR3 sequence is CASSVRSSLYNTDTQYF. The CDR3 DNA follows: TGTGCCAGCAGCGTACGGAGTAGCCTCTACAACACAGATACGCAGTATTTT.